This entry describes one T cell receptor beta chain. The source of the sample is a study of blood T cell repertoires in COVID-19. Authors' data handling: Nucleated cell counts were estimated from reference gene primer amplification. The protocol was immunoSEQ multiplex PCR, while the TCRdb copy is restricted to in-frame clones and leaves out a portion. V, J and clone size are those of that table, while D and trimming were read from the DNA. The sample has hundreds of thousands of clones; 86% are singletons. The origin of this receptor is a woman of 80 years or more with COVID-19, enrolled during active disease. Sequencing input: peripheral blood.

The CDR3 sequence is CASSQDTSGGPYNEQFF. The CDR3 nucleotides are TGTGCCAGCAGCCAAGACACTAGCGGGGGGCCCTACAATGAGCAGTTCTTC. This sequence joins TRBV4-2 and TRBJ2-1, with 12 nucleotides matching TRBD2. The germline CDR1 and CDR2 sequences are LGHNA and YNFKEQ. Trimming removed 0 bases from V and 2 bases from J; junction bases left unmatched: 2. The CDR3 length is 17 residues.